Listed below are T cell receptor beta chains from one sample, sequenced in a study of siplizumab effects on memory and regulatory T cells. Assay: immunoSEQ multiplex PCR; the TCRdb copy retains only in-frame clones and omits some. The sample holds tens of thousands of clones; under 95% are singletons and the top ten take about 27%. Source material: CD8+ T cells sorted from blood. Source of these receptors: a human donor in good health. CDR3s include the opening cysteine and the closing phenylalanine or tryptophan. A D gene is named only where the DNA matches it firmly. Clone size, where shown, is once, few, many, or a class for clones that have expanded.

V	D	J	size	CDR3	DNA
TRBV5-8	-	TRBJ1-2	-	CATPRDIPFGYTF	TGTGCCACCCCTCGGGACATCCCCTTCGGCTACACCTTC
TRBV6-5	-	TRBJ1-2	once	CASTKGGDGYTF	TGTGCCAGCACCAAGGGGGGGGACGGCTACACCTTC
TRBV19	-	TRBJ2-1	-	CASSHPSSYNEQFF	TGTGCCAGTAGTCATCCTAGCTCCTACAATGAGCAGTTCTTC
TRBV25-1	TRBD1	TRBJ2-7	-	CASSGTGEATYEQYF	TGTGCCAGCAGCGGGACAGGGGAAGCGACCTACGAGCAGTACTTC
TRBV19	-	TRBJ1-5	-	CASSIDSRDQPQHF	TGTGCCAGTAGTATTGACAGTCGGGATCAGCCCCAGCATTTT
TRBV27	TRBD2	TRBJ2-5	once	CASSLSSGGYQETQYF	TGTGCCAGCAGTTTATCGTCGGGGGGGTACCAAGAGACCCAGTACTTC
TRBV29-1	TRBD1	TRBJ1-1	-	CSALQGMNTEAFF	TGCAGCGCTTTACAGGGGATGAACACTGAAGCTTTCTTT
TRBV5-6	-	TRBJ2-7	-	CASSLWVGYEQYF	TGTGCCAGCAGCTTGTGGGTAGGGTACGAGCAGTACTTC
TRBV27	-	TRBJ2-1	-	CASSQMGGGAFDEQFF	TGTGCCAGCAGCCAAATGGGTGGGGGGGCGTTCGATGAGCAGTTCTTC
TRBV5-4	TRBD1	TRBJ1-2	-	CASSQGANYGYTF	TGTGCCAGCAGTCAGGGGGCTAACTATGGCTACACCTTC
TRBV7-9	-	TRBJ2-7	-	CASSSPGLTSYEQYF	TGTGCCAGCAGCTCACCGGGCCTAACATCCTACGAGCAGTACTTC
TRBV2	TRBD2	TRBJ2-2	-	CASAGTSGSTGELFF	TGTGCCAGCGCCGGGACTAGCGGCTCAACCGGGGAGCTGTTTTTT
TRBV9	-	TRBJ2-3	-	CASSVEPGSTDTQYF	TGTGCCAGCAGCGTAGAACCCGGATCCACAGATACGCAGTATTTT
TRBV19	TRBD1	TRBJ1-1	once	CASSMWTGPMNTEAFF	TGTGCCAGTAGTATGTGGACAGGCCCAATGAACACTGAAGCTTTCTTT
TRBV12-5	TRBD1	TRBJ2-7	once	CASGLQTTGVEQYF	TGTGCTAGTGGTTTGCAAACGACAGGGGTCGAGCAGTACTTC
TRBV7-6	-	TRBJ2-6	-	CASSLAGGAGANVLTF	TGTGCCAGCAGCTTAGCAGGTGGGGCTGGGGCCAACGTCCTGACTTTC
TRBV7-7	TRBD1	TRBJ2-1	-	CASSLSGQGADEQFF	TGTGCTAGCAGCTTATCAGGGCAGGGGGCCGATGAGCAGTTCTTC
TRBV4-2	TRBD2	TRBJ2-1	-	CASSQDLGGGPNEQFF	TGTGCCAGCAGCCAAGATCTAGGCGGGGGGCCCAATGAGCAGTTCTTC
TRBV27	-	TRBJ2-1	-	CASSPLLGSSYNEQFF	TGTGCCAGCAGTCCCCTCTTGGGGAGCTCCTACAATGAGCAGTTCTTC
TRBV7-9	-	TRBJ2-5	-	CASRQHQETQYF	TGTGCCAGCCGCCAGCACCAAGAGACCCAGTACTTC
TRBV19	-	TRBJ1-1	few	CASNLGMNTEAFF	TGTGCCAGTAATTTGGGTATGAACACTGAAGCTTTCTTT
TRBV11-2	-	TRBJ1-1	-	CASSDPGGGRTEAFF	TGTGCCAGCAGCGACCCCGGCGGGGGAAGGACTGAAGCTTTCTTT
TRBV27	TRBD1	TRBJ2-7	-	CASSVTGDRVYEQYF	TGTGCCAGCAGCGTCACAGGGGACAGGGTGTACGAGCAGTACTTC
TRBV9	TRBD1	TRBJ2-3	-	CASSVIGTGLDTQYF	TGTGCCAGCAGCGTTATCGGGACAGGGTTAGATACGCAGTATTTT
TRBV6-5	-	TRBJ2-3	-	CASIPTGSDTQYF	TGTGCCAGCATCCCCACAGGGTCGGATACGCAGTATTTT
TRBV15	TRBD1	TRBJ2-6	-	CATSIRDSYSSGANVLTF	TGTGCCACCAGCATAAGGGACAGCTATTCCTCTGGGGCCAACGTCCTGACTTTC
TRBV21-1	-	TRBJ1-4	-	CATLLGGECEKLFF	TGTGCCACCCTACTTGGGGGGGAATGTGAAAAACTGTTTTTT
TRBV6-1	TRBD1	TRBJ1-3	-	CASRDREPGNTIYF	TGTGCCAGCAGGGACAGGGAGCCTGGAAACACCATATATTTT
TRBV5-6	-	TRBJ2-1	-	CASSSRASEQFF	TGTGCCAGCAGCTCTAGGGCCTCCGAGCAGTTCTTC
TRBV19	-	TRBJ1-1	-	CASGQYNTEAFF	TGTGCCAGCGGACAGTATAACACTGAAGCTTTCTTT
TRBV9	TRBD2	TRBJ2-1	-	CASSGPGGLAGVVRGEQFF	TGTGCCAGCAGCGGACCTGGGGGACTAGCGGGAGTAGTCCGCGGTGAGCAGTTCTTC
TRBV27	-	TRBJ2-7	-	CASSILWTYEQYF	TGTGCCAGCAGTATCTTGTGGACCTACGAGCAGTACTTC
TRBV9	-	TRBJ2-3	-	CASSPYPGGGSITDTQYF	TGTGCCAGCAGCCCGTACCCCGGGGGCGGGAGTATCACAGATACGCAGTATTTT
TRBV15	-	TRBJ2-7	-	CATSRGRDWSSYEQYF	TGTGCCACCAGCAGAGGCCGGGACTGGAGCTCCTACGAGCAGTACTTC
TRBV6-6	-	TRBJ2-1	-	CASTLYRDTYNEQFF	TGTGCCAGCACCCTTTACCGGGACACTTACAATGAGCAGTTCTTC
TRBV5-1	-	TRBJ2-7	-	CASSLSQGFSYEQYF	TGCGCCAGCAGCTTGTCCCAGGGCTTCTCCTACGAGCAGTACTTC
TRBV4-2	TRBD2	TRBJ2-3	-	CASSQDRASGTHTDTQYF	TGTGCCAGCAGCCAAGATCGGGCTAGCGGGACTCACACAGATACGCAGTATTTT
TRBV10-3	TRBD1	TRBJ1-2	-	CAISDYETGGNGYTF	TGTGCCATCAGTGATTATGAGACAGGGGGAAATGGCTACACCTTC
TRBV19	-	TRBJ2-7	-	CARGGGYEQYF	TGTGCCAGAGGAGGGGGGTACGAGCAGTACTTC
TRBV5-6	-	TRBJ2-3	-	CASSATDTQYF	TGTGCCAGCAGCGCCACAGATACGCAGTATTTT
TRBV27	TRBD2	TRBJ2-3	-	CASRTSGAVSTDTQYF	TGTGCCAGCAGAACTAGCGGGGCCGTTAGCACAGATACGCAGTATTTT
TRBV25-1	-	TRBJ1-5	-	CASSEFGNQPQHF	TGTGCCAGCAGTGAATTTGGGAATCAGCCCCAGCATTTT
TRBV7-9	-	TRBJ2-5	-	CASSLKGSETQYF	TGTGCCAGCAGCTTAAAAGGGTCAGAGACCCAGTACTTC
TRBV6-5	TRBD2	TRBJ2-7	-	CASSYSTSGGSEQYF	TGTGCCAGCAGTTACTCGACTAGCGGGGGTAGCGAGCAGTACTTC
TRBV2	TRBD2	TRBJ2-3	-	CAREGGRTDTQYF	TGTGCCAGGGAGGGAGGGAGGACAGATACGCAGTATTTT
TRBV6-5	-	TRBJ2-7	-	CASSPRSTRFDEQYF	TGTGCCAGCAGTCCACGCTCCACGAGGTTCGACGAGCAGTACTTC
TRBV27	TRBD2	TRBJ2-7	-	CASSPPGIVAGSYEQYF	TGTGCCAGCAGTCCGCCGGGGATAGTAGCGGGATCCTACGAGCAGTACTTC
TRBV19	-	TRBJ2-1	-	CASSIVFSAPGDNEQFF	TGTGCCAGTAGTATAGTCTTTTCCGCTCCGGGGGATAATGAGCAGTTCTTC
TRBV27	-	TRBJ1-2	-	CASSSAPGLYGYTF	TGTGCCAGCAGTTCGGCACCGGGACTCTATGGCTACACCTTC
TRBV5-1	-	TRBJ1-5	-	CASSLGSNQPQHF	TGCGCCAGCAGCTTGGGAAGCAATCAGCCCCAGCATTTT